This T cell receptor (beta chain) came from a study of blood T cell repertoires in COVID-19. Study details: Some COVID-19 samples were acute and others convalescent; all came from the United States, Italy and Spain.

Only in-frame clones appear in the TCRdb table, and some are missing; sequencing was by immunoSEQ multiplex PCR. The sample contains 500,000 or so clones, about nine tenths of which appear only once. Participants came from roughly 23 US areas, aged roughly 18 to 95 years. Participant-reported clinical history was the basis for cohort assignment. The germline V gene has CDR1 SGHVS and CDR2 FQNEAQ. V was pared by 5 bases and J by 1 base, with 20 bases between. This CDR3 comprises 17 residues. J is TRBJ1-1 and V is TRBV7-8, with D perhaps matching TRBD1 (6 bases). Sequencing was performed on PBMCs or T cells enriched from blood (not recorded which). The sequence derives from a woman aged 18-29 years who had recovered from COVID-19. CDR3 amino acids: CASSLIRVSQGNTEAFF. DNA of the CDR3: TGTGCCAGCAGCCTTATTAGGGTATCACAGGGGAACACTGAAGCTTTCTTT.